Sequencing of this TCR beta chain was carried out in a study of CD8+ T cells in alopecia areata. Overall study context: Female approximately 7-10-week-old C3H/HeJ recipients received skin from approximately 6-13-month-old C3H/HeJ graft donors with spontaneous alopecia.

Study-level points and caveats: Patients displayed less clarity in TCR sharing than mice, a finding possibly related to HLA. Lesional scalp, notably in alopecia totalis/universalis, had clonality above that of normal scalp.

It was cDNA, reverse transcribed from extracted RNA, that served as the sequencing template. Repertoires were generated with immunoSEQ multiplex PCR, while TCRdb's copy carries only in-frame clones and drops some. This sample carries around 100,000 clones and no singletons, and about 20% goes to the top ten. The CDR3 extends over 15 amino acids. Germline CDR1 is NNHDY and CDR2 is SYVADS. Trimming removed 3 bases at V and 0 bases at J, with 11 bases between. The sample holds a few counts of this clone. Its antigen remains unknown. These gene names are mouse names. The read ends 4 residues shy of where the CDR3 ends; the end is completed using the germline J gene.

The specimen sequenced was lesional skin. The V and J genes are TRBV13-3 and TRBJ2-5; D is possibly TRBD2 (6 bases). This receptor was identified in a C3H/HeJ mouse with alopecia areata. This strain's MHC haplotype is H2-k. The covered CDR3 bases are TGTGCCAGCAGTGGGGTGGGGGTTAACCAAGAC. Amino acid sequence: CASSGVGVNQD. From start to end, the CDR3 is CASSGVGVNQDTQYF.